The sequence of this TCR beta chain was determined in a study of CD8+ T cells in alopecia areata. Study details: Tofacitinib dosing lasted 6 to 18 months, which was then followed by 6 months off drug. Study-wide results and caveats: Relative to mice, TCR sharing across patients was less clear, a difference possibly HLA-related.

Concerning this clone itself: Its cognate antigen is unknown.

Treatment described: oral pan-JAK inhibitor, 5-10 mg twice daily. Unmatched junction bases numbered 7, after V lost 2 bases and J lost 0 bases. The CDR3 is 15 residues long. From germline, CDR1 is SQVTM and CDR2 ANQGSEA. Investigators isolated RNA and reverse transcribed it into cDNA to act as the sequencing template. Here immunoSEQ multiplex PCR was the method, and the copy in TCRdb shows in-frame clones only, minus some. In the table there are roughly 200,000 clones, roughly 61% of which are singletons. The clonotype comes from a human donor with alopecia areata. The sample consisted of CD8+ T cells sorted from blood, taken at week 24, from a patient treated with tofacitinib. The chain is built from TRBV29-1 and TRBJ2-7; 7 positions match TRBD1. CDR3 DNA: TGCAGCGTTGAACTATGGGGGACAGCCTCCTACGAGCAGTACTTC. Amino acid sequence: CSVELWGTASYEQYF.